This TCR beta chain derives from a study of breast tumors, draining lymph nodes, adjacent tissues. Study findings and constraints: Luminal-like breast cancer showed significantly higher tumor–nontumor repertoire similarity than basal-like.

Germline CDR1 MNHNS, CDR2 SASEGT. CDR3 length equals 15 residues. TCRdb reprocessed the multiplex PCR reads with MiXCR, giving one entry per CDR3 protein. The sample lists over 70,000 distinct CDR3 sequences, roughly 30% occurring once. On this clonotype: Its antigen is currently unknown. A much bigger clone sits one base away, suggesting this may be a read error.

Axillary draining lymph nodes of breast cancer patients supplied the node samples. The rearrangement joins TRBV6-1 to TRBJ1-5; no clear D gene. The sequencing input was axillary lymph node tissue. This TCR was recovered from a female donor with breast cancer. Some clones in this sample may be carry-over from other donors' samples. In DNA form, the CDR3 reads TGTGCCAGCAGTCAAGCGGCCGCCTCGGCGGGTGTCCAGCATTTT. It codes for CASSQAAASAGVQHF.